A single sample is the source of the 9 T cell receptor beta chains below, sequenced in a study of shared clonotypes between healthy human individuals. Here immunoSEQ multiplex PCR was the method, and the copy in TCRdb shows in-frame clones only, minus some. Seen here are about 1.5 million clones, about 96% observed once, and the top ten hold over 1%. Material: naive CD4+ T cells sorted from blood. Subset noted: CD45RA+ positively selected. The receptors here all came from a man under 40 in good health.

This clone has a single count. The CDR3 loop reads CASSLVRSATAFF. Written as DNA, the CDR3 is TGTGCCAGCAGCCTAGTCCGATCAGCGACGGCTTTCTTT. J is TRBJ1-1 and V is TRBV5-6; D remains ambiguous. Trimming stripped 4 bases from V and 11 bases from J, with 18 bases between. Germline V lookup: CDR1 SGHDT, CDR2 YYEEEE. This CDR3 contains 13 residues. Full variable domain (missing parts from reference TRBV5-6 and TRBJ1-1): DAGVTQSPTHLIKTRGQQVTLRCSPKSGHDTVSWYQQALGQGPQFIFQYYEEEERQRGNFPDRFSGHQFPNYSSELNVNALLLGDSALYLCASSLVRSATAFFGQGTRLTVV.

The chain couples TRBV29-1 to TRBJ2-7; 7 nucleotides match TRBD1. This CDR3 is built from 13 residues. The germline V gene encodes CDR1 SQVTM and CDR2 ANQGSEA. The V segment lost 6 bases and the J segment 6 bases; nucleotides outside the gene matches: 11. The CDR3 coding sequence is TGCAGCGTAAACAAGGGGGCGCTTTCCGAGCAGTACTTC. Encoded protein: CSVNKGALSEQYF.

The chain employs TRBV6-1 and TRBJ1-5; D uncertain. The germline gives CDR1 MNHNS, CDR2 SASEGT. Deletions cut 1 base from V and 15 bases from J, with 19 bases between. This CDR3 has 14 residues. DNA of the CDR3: TGTGCCAGCAGTGAAGGGGGTCGGCAGCGGAAGGTGCATTTT. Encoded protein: CASSEGGRQRKVHF.

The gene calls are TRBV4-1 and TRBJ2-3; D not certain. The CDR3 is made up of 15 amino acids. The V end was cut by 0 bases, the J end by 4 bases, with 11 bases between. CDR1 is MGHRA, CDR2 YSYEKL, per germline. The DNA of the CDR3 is TGCGCCAGCAGCCAAGACTTATATCGGGCAGATACGCAGTATTTT. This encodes CASSQDLYRADTQYF.

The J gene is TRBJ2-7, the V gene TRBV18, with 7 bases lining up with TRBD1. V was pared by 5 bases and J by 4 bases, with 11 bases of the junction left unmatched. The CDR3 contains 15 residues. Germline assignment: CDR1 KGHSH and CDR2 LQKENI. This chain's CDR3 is CASSLLDRVPYEQYF. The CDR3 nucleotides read TGTGCCAGCTCATTACTAGACAGGGTCCCGTACGAGCAGTACTTC. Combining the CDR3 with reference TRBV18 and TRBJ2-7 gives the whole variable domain NAGVMQNPRHLVRRRGQEARLRCSPMKGHSHVYWYRQLPEEGLKFMVYLQKENIIDESGMPKERFSAEFPKEGPSILRIQQVVRGDSAAYFCASSLLDRVPYEQYFGPGTRLTVT.

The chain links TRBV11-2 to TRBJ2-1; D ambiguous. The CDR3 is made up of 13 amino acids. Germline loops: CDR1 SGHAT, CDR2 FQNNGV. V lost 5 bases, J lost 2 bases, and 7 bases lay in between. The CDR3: CASSPIPYNEQFF. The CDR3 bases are TGTGCCAGCAGCCCGATACCCTACAATGAGCAGTTCTTC. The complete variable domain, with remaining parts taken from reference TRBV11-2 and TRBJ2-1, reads EAGVAQSPRYKIIEKRQSVAFWCNPISGHATLYWYQQILGQGPKLLIQFQNNGVVDDSQLPKDRFSAERLKGVDSTLKIQPAKLEDSAVYLCASSPIPYNEQFFGPGTRLTVL.

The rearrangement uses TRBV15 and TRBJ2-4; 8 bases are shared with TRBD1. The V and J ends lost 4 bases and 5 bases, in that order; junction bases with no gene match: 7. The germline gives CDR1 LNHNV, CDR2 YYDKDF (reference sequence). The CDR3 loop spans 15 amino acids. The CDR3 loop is CATSIYRTGQNIQYF. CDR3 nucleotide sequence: TGTGCCACCAGCATTTATCGGACAGGGCAAAACATTCAGTACTTC.

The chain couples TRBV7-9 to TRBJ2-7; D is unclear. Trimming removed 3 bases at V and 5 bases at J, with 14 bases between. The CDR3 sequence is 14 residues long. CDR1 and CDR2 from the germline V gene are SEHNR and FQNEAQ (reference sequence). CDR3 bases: TGTGCCAGCAGCTTCCCAAGGGAACCCGACGAGCAGTACTTC. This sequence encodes CASSFPREPDEQYF.

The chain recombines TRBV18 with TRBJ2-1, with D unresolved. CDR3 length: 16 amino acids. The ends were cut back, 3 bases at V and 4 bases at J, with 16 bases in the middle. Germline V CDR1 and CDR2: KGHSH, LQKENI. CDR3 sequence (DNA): TGTGCCAGCTCACCTACCCTCCCTTTTTCATACAATGAGCAGTTCTTC. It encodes CASSPTLPFSYNEQFF.